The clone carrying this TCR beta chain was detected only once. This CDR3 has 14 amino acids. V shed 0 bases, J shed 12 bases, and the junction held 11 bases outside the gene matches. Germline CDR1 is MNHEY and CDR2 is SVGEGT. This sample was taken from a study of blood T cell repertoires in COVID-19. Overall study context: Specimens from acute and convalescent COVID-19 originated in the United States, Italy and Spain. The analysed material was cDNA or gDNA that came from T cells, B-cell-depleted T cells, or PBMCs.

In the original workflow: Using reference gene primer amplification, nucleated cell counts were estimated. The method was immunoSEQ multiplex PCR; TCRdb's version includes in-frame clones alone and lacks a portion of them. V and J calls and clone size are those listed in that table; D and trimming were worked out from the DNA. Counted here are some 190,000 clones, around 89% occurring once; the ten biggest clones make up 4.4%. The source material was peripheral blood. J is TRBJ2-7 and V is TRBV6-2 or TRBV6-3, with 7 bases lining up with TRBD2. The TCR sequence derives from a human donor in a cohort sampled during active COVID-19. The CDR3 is CASSYSSGGIIRYF. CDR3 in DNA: TGTGCCAGCAGTTACTCATCCGGGGGGATTATAAGGTACTTC.